This T cell receptor beta chain was captured in a study of blood T cell repertoires in COVID-19. Study as a whole: Acute and convalescent COVID-19 samples came from the United States, Italy and Spain. Nucleic acid was either cDNA or gDNA, and it came from T cells, B-cell-depleted T cells, or PBMCs.

In the authors' methods: Nucleated cell number was recorded as an estimate derived from reference gene primer amplification. Using immunoSEQ multiplex PCR, the repertoire was profiled, and TCRdb retains in-frame clones only, with some absent. Clone size and the V and J calls come from that table; the DNA yielded D and trimming. The sample lists some 180,000 clones; 70% to 90% were seen once. V lost 3 bases and J lost 2, with 7 bases in between. The germline gives CDR1 SNHLY, CDR2 FYNNEI. The length of the CDR3 is 13 residues. The material sequenced was peripheral blood. This chain joins TRBV2 and TRBJ2-5; tentatively, D is TRBD1 (5 bases). This sequence originates from a man aged 55 to 70 with active or convalescent COVID-19. The CDR3 loop is CASSEGLQETQYF. The CDR3 coding sequence is TGTGCCAGCAGTGAGGGGCTACAAGAGACCCAGTACTTC.